The present entry profiles one T cell receptor (beta chain) with its context. The antigen is not known. TRB was amplified from approximately 250-480 ng of blood genomic DNA. The source of the sample is a study of T and B cells in COVID-19 patients. Study-wide context: Most recovered patients had mild to moderate COVID-19 treated as outpatients. Findings and caveats of the study: Symptomatic-phase blood samples from mildly ill patients and early samples from severe cases were scarce. Active COVID-19 showed highly clonal TRB repertoires; recovery showed diversity and richness above healthy donors. In COVID-19 patients, T cell receptor beta variable and joining gene use was reportedly strongly skewed.

The germline CDR1 and CDR2 sequences are MNHEY and SVGEGT. V was clipped by 7 bases and J by 5 bases; unmatched bases: 6. CDR3 size: 13 residues. TRB rearrangements were amplified by multiplex PCR with BIOMED2 TRB-A/B primers. One entry per CDR3 protein, called by TCRdb with MiXCR from the multiplex PCR reads. Among over 6,000 distinct CDR3 sequences listed, roughly 34% were seen once. The TCR was taken from a human donor with active COVID-19. Sequences were obtained from blood. The gene calls are TRBV6-2 or TRBV6-3 and TRBJ2-3; 7 bases map to TRBD2. The CDR3 coding sequence is TGTGCCAGCACCCTCTGGGAGGGAGATACGCAGTATTTT. Its protein is CASTLWEGDTQYF.